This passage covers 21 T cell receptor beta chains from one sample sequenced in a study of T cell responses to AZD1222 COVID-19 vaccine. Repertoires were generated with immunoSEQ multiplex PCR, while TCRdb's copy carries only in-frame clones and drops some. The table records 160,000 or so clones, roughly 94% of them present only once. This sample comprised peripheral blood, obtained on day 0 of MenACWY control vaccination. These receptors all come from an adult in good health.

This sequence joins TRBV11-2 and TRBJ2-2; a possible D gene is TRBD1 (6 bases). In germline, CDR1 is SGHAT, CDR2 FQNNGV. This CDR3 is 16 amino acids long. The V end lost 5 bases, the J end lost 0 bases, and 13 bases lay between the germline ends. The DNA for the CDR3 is TGTGCCAGCAGCCATGTAGGGGGAGCGAACACCGGGGAGCTGTTTTTT. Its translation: CASSHVGGANTGELFF.

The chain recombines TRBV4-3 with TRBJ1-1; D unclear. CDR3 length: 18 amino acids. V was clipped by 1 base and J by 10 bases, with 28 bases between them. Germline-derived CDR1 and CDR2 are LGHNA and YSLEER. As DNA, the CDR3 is TGCGCCAGCAGCCAAGGGATAACTACCGACGGGAGTGAAAAAGGAGCTTTCTTT. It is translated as CASSQGITTDGSEKGAFF.

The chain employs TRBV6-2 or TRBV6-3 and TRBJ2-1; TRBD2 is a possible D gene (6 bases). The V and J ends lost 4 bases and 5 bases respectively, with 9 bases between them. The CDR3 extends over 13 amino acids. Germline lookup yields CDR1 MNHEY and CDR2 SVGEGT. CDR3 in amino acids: CASSWPGDNEQFF. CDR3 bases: TGTGCCAGCAGTTGGCCGGGAGACAATGAGCAGTTCTTC.

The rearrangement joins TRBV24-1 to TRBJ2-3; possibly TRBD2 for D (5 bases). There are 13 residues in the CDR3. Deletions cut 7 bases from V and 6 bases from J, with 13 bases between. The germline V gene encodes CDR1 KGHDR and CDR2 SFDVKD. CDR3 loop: CATSVGGPDTQYF. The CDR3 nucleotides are TGTGCCACCAGCGTAGGAGGACCGGATACGCAGTATTTT.

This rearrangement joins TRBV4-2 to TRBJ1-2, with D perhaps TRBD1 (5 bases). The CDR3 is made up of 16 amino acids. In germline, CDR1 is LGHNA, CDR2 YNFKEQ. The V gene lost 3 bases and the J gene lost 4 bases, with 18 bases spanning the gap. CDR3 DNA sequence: TGTGCCAGCAGCCATGCTGACCGGGACGCAGCCTATGGCTACACCTTC. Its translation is CASSHADRDAAYGYTF.

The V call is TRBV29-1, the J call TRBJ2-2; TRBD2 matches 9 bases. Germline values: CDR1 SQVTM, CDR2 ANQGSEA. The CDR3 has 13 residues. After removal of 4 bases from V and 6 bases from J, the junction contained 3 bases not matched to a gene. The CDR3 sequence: CSVGVAGAGELFF. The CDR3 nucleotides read TGCAGCGTTGGGGTAGCGGGAGCCGGGGAGCTGTTTTTT.

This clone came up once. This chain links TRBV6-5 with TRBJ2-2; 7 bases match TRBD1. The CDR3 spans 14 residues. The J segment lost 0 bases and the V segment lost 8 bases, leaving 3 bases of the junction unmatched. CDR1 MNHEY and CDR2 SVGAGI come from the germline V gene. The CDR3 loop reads CASPGTANTGELFF. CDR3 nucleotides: TGTGCCAGCCCCGGGACAGCGAACACCGGGGAGCTGTTTTTT.

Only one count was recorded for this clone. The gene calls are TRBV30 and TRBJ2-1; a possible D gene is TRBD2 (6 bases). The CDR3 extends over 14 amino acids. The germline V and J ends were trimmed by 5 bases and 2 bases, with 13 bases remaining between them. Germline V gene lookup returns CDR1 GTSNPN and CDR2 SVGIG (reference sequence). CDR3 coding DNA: TGTGCCTGGGGCCGGGGGAGCACCTACAATGAGCAGTTCTTC. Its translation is CAWGRGSTYNEQFF.

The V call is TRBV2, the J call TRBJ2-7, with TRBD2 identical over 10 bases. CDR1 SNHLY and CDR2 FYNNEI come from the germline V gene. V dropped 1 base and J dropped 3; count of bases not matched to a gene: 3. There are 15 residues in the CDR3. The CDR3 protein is CASSEGLAGVYEQYF. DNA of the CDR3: TGTGCCAGCAGTGAAGGGCTAGCGGGAGTCTACGAGCAGTACTTC.

DNA of the CDR3: TGTGCCAGCAGCCAGGGACAGATTACCTATGGCTACACCTTC. This sequence encodes CASSQGQITYGYTF. The J gene is TRBJ1-2, the V gene TRBV28; 7 positions match TRBD1. CDR1 MDHEN and CDR2 SYDVKM come from the germline V gene. CDR3 length equals 14 residues. Trimming took 6 bases from V and 4 from J; bases not matched to a gene: 8.

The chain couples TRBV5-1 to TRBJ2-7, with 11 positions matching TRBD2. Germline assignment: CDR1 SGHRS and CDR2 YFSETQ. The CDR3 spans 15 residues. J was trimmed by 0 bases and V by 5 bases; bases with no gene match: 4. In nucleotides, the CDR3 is TGCGCCAGCAGGTATACTAGCGGGAGCTCCTACGAGCAGTACTTC. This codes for CASRYTSGSSYEQYF.

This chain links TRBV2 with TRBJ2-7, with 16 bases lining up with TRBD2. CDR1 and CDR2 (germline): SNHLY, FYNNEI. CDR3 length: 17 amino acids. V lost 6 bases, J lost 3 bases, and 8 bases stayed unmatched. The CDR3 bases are TGTGCCAGCAGAGATTCGGGACTAGCGGGAGGGGTCTACGAGCAGTACTTC. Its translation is CASRDSGLAGGVYEQYF.

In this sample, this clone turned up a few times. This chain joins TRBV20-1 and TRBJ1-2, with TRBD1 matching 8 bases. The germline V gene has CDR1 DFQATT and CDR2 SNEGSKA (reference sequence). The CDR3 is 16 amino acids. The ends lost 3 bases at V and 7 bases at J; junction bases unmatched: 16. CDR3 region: CSASSSGGAIPGGYTF. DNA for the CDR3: TGCAGTGCTAGTAGTTCAGGGGGCGCGATTCCTGGTGGCTACACCTTC.

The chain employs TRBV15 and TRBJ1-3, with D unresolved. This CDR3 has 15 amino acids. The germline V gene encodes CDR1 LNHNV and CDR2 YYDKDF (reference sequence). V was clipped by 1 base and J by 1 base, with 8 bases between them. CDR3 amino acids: CATSRVRGSGNTIYF. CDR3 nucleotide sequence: TGTGCCACCAGCAGAGTCCGGGGTTCTGGAAACACCATATATTTT.

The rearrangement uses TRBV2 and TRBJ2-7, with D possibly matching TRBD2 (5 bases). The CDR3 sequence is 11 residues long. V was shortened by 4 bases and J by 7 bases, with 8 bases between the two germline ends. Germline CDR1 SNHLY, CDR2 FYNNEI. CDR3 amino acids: CASSGTGEQYF. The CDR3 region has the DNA TGTGCCAGCAGTGGGACGGGGGAGCAGTACTTC.

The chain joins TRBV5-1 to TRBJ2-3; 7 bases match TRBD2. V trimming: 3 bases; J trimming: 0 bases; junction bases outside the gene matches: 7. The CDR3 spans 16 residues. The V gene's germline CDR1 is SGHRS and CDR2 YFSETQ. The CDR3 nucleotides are TGCGCCAGCAGCTATTCTAGCGGCTCTAGCACAGATACGCAGTATTTT. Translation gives CASSYSSGSSTDTQYF.

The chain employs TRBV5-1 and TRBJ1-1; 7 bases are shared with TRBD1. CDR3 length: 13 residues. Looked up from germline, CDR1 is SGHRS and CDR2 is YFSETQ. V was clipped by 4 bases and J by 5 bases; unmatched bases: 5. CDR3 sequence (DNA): TGCGCCAGCAGCCCGGGGACAGCGACTGAAGCTTTCTTT. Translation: CASSPGTATEAFF.

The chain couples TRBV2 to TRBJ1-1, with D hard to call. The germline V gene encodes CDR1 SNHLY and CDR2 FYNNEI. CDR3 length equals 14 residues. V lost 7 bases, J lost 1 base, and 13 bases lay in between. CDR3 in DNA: TGTGCCAGCATCCAGAGAGGGCCGAACACTGAAGCTTTCTTT. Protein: CASIQRGPNTEAFF.

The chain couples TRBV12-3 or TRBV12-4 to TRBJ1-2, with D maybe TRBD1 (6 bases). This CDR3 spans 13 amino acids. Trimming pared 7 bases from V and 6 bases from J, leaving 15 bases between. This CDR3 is CASNPSTGHGYTF. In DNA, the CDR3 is TGTGCCAGCAACCCTTCGACAGGCCATGGCTACACCTTC.

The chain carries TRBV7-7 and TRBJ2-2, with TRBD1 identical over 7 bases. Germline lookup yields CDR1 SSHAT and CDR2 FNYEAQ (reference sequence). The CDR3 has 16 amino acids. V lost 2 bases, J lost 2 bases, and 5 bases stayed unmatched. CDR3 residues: CASSLLTGTNTGELFF. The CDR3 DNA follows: TGTGCCAGCAGCTTATTGACAGGGACCAACACCGGGGAGCTGTTTTTT.

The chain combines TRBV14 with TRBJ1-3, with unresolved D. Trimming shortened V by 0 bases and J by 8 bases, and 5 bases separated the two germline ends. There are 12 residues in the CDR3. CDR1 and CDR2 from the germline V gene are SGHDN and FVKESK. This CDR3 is CASSQDRYTIYF. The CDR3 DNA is TGTGCCAGCAGCCAAGATCGGTACACCATATATTTT. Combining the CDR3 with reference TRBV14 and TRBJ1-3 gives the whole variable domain EAGVTQFPSHSVIEKGQTVTLRCDPISGHDNLYWYRRVMGKEIKFLLHFVKESKQDESGMPNNRFLAERTGGTYSTLKVQPAELEDSGVYFCASSQDRYTIYFGEGSWLTVV.